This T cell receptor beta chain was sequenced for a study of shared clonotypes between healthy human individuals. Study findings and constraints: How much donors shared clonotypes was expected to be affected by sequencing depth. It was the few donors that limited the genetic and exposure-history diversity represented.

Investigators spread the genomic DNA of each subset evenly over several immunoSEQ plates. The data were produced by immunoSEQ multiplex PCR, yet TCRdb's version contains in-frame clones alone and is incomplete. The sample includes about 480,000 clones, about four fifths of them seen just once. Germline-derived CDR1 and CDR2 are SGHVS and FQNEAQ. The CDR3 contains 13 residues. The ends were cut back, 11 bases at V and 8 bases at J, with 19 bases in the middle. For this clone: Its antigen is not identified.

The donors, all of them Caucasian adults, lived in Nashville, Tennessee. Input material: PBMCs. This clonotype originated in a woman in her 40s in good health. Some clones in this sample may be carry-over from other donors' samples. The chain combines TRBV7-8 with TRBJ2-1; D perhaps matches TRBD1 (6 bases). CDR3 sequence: CAAGIHRVDEQFF. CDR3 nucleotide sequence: TGTGCCGCCGGGATACACAGGGTCGATGAGCAGTTCTTC.